The present entry profiles one T cell receptor beta chain with its context. Its cognate antigen is unknown. The ends lost 5 bases at V and 6 bases at J; junction bases unmatched: 7. The CDR3 sequence is 14 residues long. Germline CDR1 MNHEY, CDR2 SMNVEV (reference sequence). Sequenced material consisted of expressed TCRB transcripts (all of the isolated RNA was reverse transcribed). Approximately 3.7 million reads per sample on average were obtained from naive, central memory and regulatory T cell samples. TCRdb's copy holds only in-frame clones and misses some; the assay was immunoSEQ multiplex PCR. The sample has about 340,000 clones, about 13% seen once. The entry originates in a study of beta chain features in type 1 diabetes. Study results and caveats: In all four CD4+ subsets, TCRB CDR3 length was significantly, moderately reduced in type 1 diabetes. Among type 1 diabetes patients, VDJ junctions had fewer insertions and more deletions. Patients showed naive, central memory and Treg TCRB repertoires that appeared more similar than those of healthy donors.

Sequencing used naive CD4+ T cells from blood. The source of this sequence is a woman under 30 with type 1 diabetes. The chain has TRBV27 and TRBJ2-7, with 10 bases that match TRBD1. In nucleotides, the CDR3 is TGTGCCAGCAGTACAAGACAGGGGGCGGGCGAGCAGTACGTC. It specifies CASSTRQGAGEQYV.